A single sample gave rise to the 17 T cell receptor beta chains below, sequenced in a study of shared clonotypes between healthy human individuals. The table came from immunoSEQ multiplex PCR; TCRdb's copy has only in-frame clones and leaves some out. The sample records over a million clones, around 97% being singletons. The sequenced material came from naive CD4+ T cells sorted from blood. Subset noted: CD45RA+ positively selected. The source of these receptors is a man aged 30 to 45 in good health.

The chain employs TRBV15 and TRBJ2-3; weak D call: TRBD2 (5 bases). Trimming removed 1 base from V and 3 bases from J, with 14 bases in between. This CDR3 contains 16 residues. The germline V gene encodes CDR1 LNHNV and CDR2 YYDKDF (reference sequence). The CDR3 loop is CATSRVIGERTDTQYF. CDR3 DNA sequence: TGTGCCACCAGCAGAGTAATTGGGGAGCGGACAGATACGCAGTATTTT. Full variable domain (missing parts from reference TRBV15 and TRBJ2-3): DAMVIQNPRYQVTQFGKPVTLSCSQTLNHNVMYWYQQKSSQAPKLLFHYYDKDFNNEADTPDNFQSRRPNTSFCFLDIRSPGLGDTAMYLCATSRVIGERTDTQYFGPGTRLTVL.

The CDR3 region has the DNA TGTGCCAGCACCGGGACTAGCGGGAGAGAGACCCAGTACTTC. Encoded protein: CASTGTSGRETQYF. The rearrangement joins TRBV5-4 to TRBJ2-5, with 14 bases aligning to TRBD2. CDR1 SGHNT and CDR2 YYREEE come from the germline V gene (reference sequence). V was clipped by 6 bases and J by 4 bases; unmatched bases: 2. The CDR3 extends over 14 amino acids. Looking up the rest from reference TRBV5-4 and TRBJ2-5 gives the full variable domain: ETGVTQSPTHLIKTRGQQVTLRCSSQSGHNTVSWYQQALGQGPQFIFQYYREEENGRGNFPPRFSGLQFPNYSSELNVNALELDDSALYLCASTGTSGRETQYFGPGTRLLVL.

This chain links TRBV7-6 with TRBJ2-7; D gene uncertain. Trimming cost V 5 bases and J 5 bases, with 13 bases left between them. CDR1 is SGHVS, CDR2 FNYEAQ, per germline. The CDR3 contains 13 residues. The CDR3 is CASSPVRVHEQYF. As DNA, the CDR3 is TGTGCCAGCAGCCCAGTTAGGGTTCACGAGCAGTACTTC.

About this clone: A read error may account for a junction end that differs from germline. V usage is TRBV7-9 and J usage is TRBJ1-2, with TRBD1 matching over 7 bases. CDR3 length: 16 amino acids. Germline loops: CDR1 SEHNR, CDR2 FQNEAQ (reference sequence). In nucleotides, the CDR3 is TGTGCCAGCAGCTTAGACAGGTTGTGGGACAGTGTCTTGCCCTTCTTC. It yields the protein CASSLDRLWDSVLPFF.

This sequence joins TRBV6-6 and TRBJ2-7; possibly TRBD1 for D (5 bases). Trimming took 2 bases from V and 4 from J, leaving 9 bases between them. CDR3 length equals 13 residues. Germline V CDR1 and CDR2: MNHNY, SVGAGI (reference sequence). The CDR3 reads CASSYPTAYEQYF. The CDR3 DNA follows: TGTGCCAGCAGTTACCCGACAGCGTACGAGCAGTACTTC.

As to this clone: Other DNA sequences in the sample encode the same CDR3. The chain has TRBV29-1 and TRBJ2-7; 7 bases align to TRBD2. V was clipped by 4 bases and J by 1 base; unmatched bases: 1. CDR3 length: 12 amino acids. Germline-derived CDR1 and CDR2 are SQVTM and ANQGSEA. CDR3 loop: CSVGRGSYEQYF. In DNA, the CDR3 is TGCAGCGTTGGGCGGGGGTCCTACGAGCAGTACTTC.

This rearrangement joins TRBV27 to TRBJ2-3; D not resolved. There are 14 residues in the CDR3. V was cut by 3 bases and J by 2 bases, with 9 bases left in between. The germline CDR1 and CDR2 sequences are MNHEY and SMNVEV (reference sequence). The CDR3 is CASSLGVVTDTQYF. Here the CDR3 DNA reads TGTGCCAGCAGTTTGGGCGTCGTCACAGATACGCAGTATTTT.

The chain uses TRBV9 and TRBJ1-2; no clear D gene. CDR1 is SGDLS, CDR2 YYNGEE, per germline. The CDR3 length is 16 residues. V lost 4 bases and J 3 bases, leaving 19 bases between the germline ends. CDR3 sequence reads: CASSFQTGFLDYGYTF. CDR3 nucleotide sequence: TGTGCCAGCAGCTTCCAGACGGGGTTCTTAGACTATGGCTACACCTTC.

The rearrangement uses TRBV18 and TRBJ1-5; D is perhaps TRBD1 (5 bases). CDR1 KGHSH and CDR2 LQKENI come from the germline V gene. Trimming stripped 5 bases from V and 2 bases from J, with 16 bases between. The CDR3 sequence is 16 residues long. In nucleotides, the CDR3 is TGTGCCAGCTCAACGGGGACTGCTCGTGGCAATCAGCCCCAGCATTTT. Encoded protein: CASSTGTARGNQPQHF. Using reference TRBV18 and TRBJ1-5 for the parts outside the CDR3, the full variable domain is NAGVMQNPRHLVRRRGQEARLRCSPMKGHSHVYWYRQLPEEGLKFMVYLQKENIIDESGMPKERFSAEFPKEGPSILRIQQVVRGDSAAYFCASSTGTARGNQPQHFGDGTRLSIL.

The chain employs TRBV7-6 and TRBJ2-2; 8 bases match TRBD2. The germline V gene has CDR1 SGHVS and CDR2 FNYEAQ. The ends lost 3 bases at V and 2 bases at J; junction bases unmatched: 5. The CDR3 loop spans 16 amino acids. CDR3 sequence (DNA): TGTGCCAGCAGCTTTGCGAGCGGGGGAAACACCGGGGAGCTGTTTTTT. Translation: CASSFASGGNTGELFF.

This clone was seen a few times. The sample holds other DNA sequences that translate to the same CDR3. This chain uses TRBV7-2 with TRBJ2-3, with 7 bases lining up with TRBD2. Germline CDR1 is SGHTA and CDR2 is FQGNSA. The CDR3 is 14 residues long. V lost 1 base, J lost 2 bases, and 0 bases stayed unmatched. CDR3 in DNA: TGTGCCAGCAGCTTAGGACTAGCCACAGATACGCAGTATTTT. Translating gives CASSLGLATDTQYF.

V gene TRBV19 combines with J gene TRBJ2-2; 9 bases align to TRBD2. With V trimmed by 5 bases and J by 4 bases, 11 bases remained unmatched. The germline V gene encodes CDR1 LNHDA and CDR2 SQIVND (reference sequence). CDR3 length: 17 amino acids. The CDR3 spells CASSSTWTSVVTGELFF. For the CDR3, the DNA is TGTGCCAGTAGTTCAACTTGGACTAGCGTCGTCACCGGGGAGCTGTTTTTT.

The genes are TRBV19 and TRBJ2-5, with D possibly matching TRBD1 (5 bases). This CDR3 contains 12 residues. V was clipped by 5 bases and J by 6 bases, with 10 bases between them. CDR1 and CDR2 (germline): LNHDA, SQIVND (reference sequence). CDR3 DNA: TGTGCCAGTAGTGAAGGGGCCCAGACCCAGTACTTC. Protein product: CASSEGAQTQYF.

The V and J genes are TRBV14 and TRBJ2-2; TRBD2 matches at 15 bases. Germline V gene sequence: CDR1 SGHDN, CDR2 FVKESK. The trim removed 6 bases at V and 0 bases at J, leaving 5 bases unmatched. This CDR3 comprises 18 residues. For the CDR3, the DNA is TGTGCCAGCAGGCCGGGACTAGCGGGAGGATCGAACACCGGGGAGCTGTTTTTT. This translates into CASRPGLAGGSNTGELFF.

CDR3 DNA sequence: TGTGCCAGCTCAGGGGTCGGAGAGACCCAGTACTTC. Translating gives CASSGVGETQYF. The J gene is TRBJ2-5, the V gene TRBV27, with D possibly matching TRBD1 (6 bases). CDR1 and CDR2 from the germline V gene are MNHEY and SMNVEV (reference sequence). The CDR3 runs 12 residues. Between the trimmed V and J ends, which lost 8 bases and 4 bases, there was a span of 11 bases.

The chain combines TRBV18 with TRBJ2-7; TRBD1 might be the D (5 bases). V lost 2 bases and J 3 bases, leaving 11 bases between the germline ends. The CDR3 contains 14 residues. Germline V gives CDR1 KGHSH, CDR2 LQKENI. The CDR3 bases are TGTGCCAGCTCACCATTGACAGATGACTACGAGCAGTACTTC. It yields the protein CASSPLTDDYEQYF.

Here the CDR3 reads CASMLLYKGETQYF. As DNA, the CDR3 is TGTGCCAGCATGTTGTTGTATAAGGGGGAGACCCAGTACTTC. The V and J genes are TRBV2 and TRBJ2-5; D possibly corresponds to TRBD1 (5 bases). The CDR3 loop spans 14 amino acids. The ends were cut back, 7 bases at V and 5 bases at J, with 17 bases in the middle. Germline lookup yields CDR1 SNHLY and CDR2 FYNNEI.